This is a list of T cell receptor beta chains from one sample in a study of T cell responses to AZD1222 COVID-19 vaccine. The repertoire was sequenced with immunoSEQ multiplex PCR; TCRdb's copy has only in-frame clones and lacks some. In the table there are 90,000 to 140,000 clones, 85% to 90% of which are singletons. The sample consisted of peripheral blood, taken on day 0 of AZD1222 vaccination. The receptors come from an adult in good health. CDR3s include the opening cysteine and the closing phenylalanine or tryptophan. Fields, in order: D gene, J gene, clone size, CDR3 length, V gene, CDR3 DNA, CDR3 protein. A D gene is named only where the DNA matches it firmly. Expanded clones get a size class; other rows say once, few or many, or leave the size out.

TRBD2 TRBJ2-1 - 13 TRBV19 TGTGCCAGTGGAGCGGGAGTAGTGGGTGAGCAGTTCTTC CASGAGVVGEQFF
- TRBJ1-2 - 14 TRBV4-3 TGCGCCAGCAGCCAAGACACGGGGGCGGTGGGCTACACCTTC CASSQDTGAVGYTF
- TRBJ1-5 - 15 TRBV19 TGTGCCAGTAGTACGGCAGGGCCTTATCATCAGCCCCAGCATTTT CASSTAGPYHQPQHF
TRBD1 TRBJ1-5 - 15 TRBV6-2/TRBV6-3 TGTGCCAGCAGTTACCAAGGACAGGGGATCCAGCCCCAGCATTTT CASSYQGQGIQPQHF
- TRBJ2-7 - 13 TRBV29-1 TGCAGCGTTGAAGGGGTAGGGGGCTACGAGCAGTACTTC CSVEGVGGYEQYF
TRBD2 TRBJ2-7 - 15 TRBV6-6 TGTGCCAGCAGCACAGAACTAGCGACCTCCTACGAGCAGTACTTC CASSTELATSYEQYF
- TRBJ1-4 - 16 TRBV28 TGTGCCAGCAGTTTATGGAGCGGGGCGGCTAATGAAAAACTGTTTTTT CASSLWSGAANEKLFF
- TRBJ2-3 few 18 TRBV3-1/TRBV3-2 TGTGCCAGCAGCCAAGATGGAGGGGGGCCAGGGCGCGGGGATACGCAGTATTTT CASSQDGGGPGRGDTQYF
TRBD1 TRBJ1-5 - 14 TRBV10-3 TGTGCCATCAGTCCGGGACAGGGGCAGCGGCCCCAGCATTTT CAISPGQGQRPQHF
- TRBJ2-4 - 13 TRBV11-2 TGTGCCAGCAGCTTAATGGGGGTCTACATTCAGTACTTC CASSLMGVYIQYF
- TRBJ1-1 - 16 TRBV19 TGTGCCAGTAGTATGGGGAGACAGCTTGTGAACACTGAAGCTTTCTTT CASSMGRQLVNTEAFF
TRBD1 TRBJ1-2 - 14 TRBV5-4 TGTGCCAGCAGCTTGCAGGGACAGGGGGCTGGCTACACCTTC CASSLQGQGAGYTF
TRBD2 TRBJ2-1 - 15 TRBV18 TGTGCCAGCTCACCACCCTCTAGCGGGGACAATGAGCAGTTCTTC CASSPPSSGDNEQFF
- TRBJ2-2 - 17 TRBV7-8 TGTGCCAGCAGCTTAGCCCTAGAGGTAGCGAGCACCGGGGAGCTGTTTTTT CASSLALEVASTGELFF
- TRBJ1-1 - 15 TRBV28 TGTGCCAGCAGTTTGGCCCCAGGGGCGGTCACTGAAGCTTTCTTT CASSLAPGAVTEAFF
- TRBJ1-5 - 16 TRBV13 TGTGCCAGCAGCTCCCCTCGGGAGGTGAGCAATCAGCCCCAGCATTTT CASSSPREVSNQPQHF
- TRBJ2-1 - 14 TRBV27 TGTGCCAGCAGTTTTTCCCTTCTCGTCAATGAGCAGTTCTTC CASSFSLLVNEQFF
- TRBJ2-2 - 14 TRBV30 TGTGCCTCAGGGTTTTGGGCGAACACCGGGGAGCTGTTTTTT CASGFWANTGELFF
TRBD2 TRBJ2-5 - 13 TRBV9 TGTGCCAGCAGCGTAGCGGGAGGGGAGACCCAGTACTTC CASSVAGGETQYF
TRBD1 TRBJ2-7 - 14 TRBV6-5 TGTGCCACCCGCCGGGACAGGGCTGTCTACGAGCAGTACTTC CATRRDRAVYEQYF
TRBD1 TRBJ2-2 - 19 TRBV3-1/TRBV3-2 TGTGCCAGCAGCCGCGCTCGTGACAGGGGCTACTGGAATAACGGGGAGCTGTTTTTT CASSRARDRGYWNNGELFF
- TRBJ1-4 - 14 TRBV6-1 TGTGCCAGCAGTAATAGACCGGAGACGGAAAAACTGTTTTTT CASSNRPETEKLFF
TRBD2 TRBJ2-2 once 16 TRBV15 TGTGCCACCAGCAGAGCGACTAGCCCGAACACCGGGGAGCTGTTTTTT CATSRATSPNTGELFF
- TRBJ2-1 once 11 TRBV2 TGTGCCAGCAGTGCGCCAGCGGAGCAGTTCTTC CASSAPAEQFF
- TRBJ2-2 - 14 TRBV10-1 TGCGCCAGCAGTGAAGGCGGGAACACCGGGGAGCTGTTTTTT CASSEGGNTGELFF
- TRBJ2-7 - 12 TRBV27 TGTGCCAGCAGTACGAGCTCCTACGAGCAGTACTTC CASSTSSYEQYF
- TRBJ2-5 - 16 TRBV5-8 TGTGCCAGCAGCTTGGGGTCGGGGTTGTCTGGGGAGACCCAGTACTTC CASSLGSGLSGETQYF
- TRBJ1-3 - 14 TRBV11-2 TGTGCCAGCAGCTTACTCAAGGCTGGAAACACCATATATTTT CASSLLKAGNTIYF
- TRBJ1-5 few 15 TRBV18 TGTGCCAGCTCACCTCCCCCGGAGGGGAGTCAGCCCCAGCATTTT CASSPPPEGSQPQHF
- TRBJ2-5 - 13 TRBV29-1 TGCAGCGGCGTCGGCTCCTACCAAGAGACCCAGTACTTC CSGVGSYQETQYF
- TRBJ2-5 - 15 TRBV7-9 TGTGCCAGCAGCTGGACGACGGGGACCCAAGAGACCCAGTACTTC CASSWTTGTQETQYF
- TRBJ1-2 - 12 TRBV7-9 TGTGCCAGCAGCGGGGACTCCTATGGCTACACCTTC CASSGDSYGYTF
- TRBJ2-3 once 12 TRBV28 TGTGCCAGCAGCAACCCCACAGATACGCAGTATTTT CASSNPTDTQYF
TRBD1 TRBJ2-2 - 15 TRBV5-5 TGTGCCAGCACCCGTGGGACAGGGGGGCCCGGGGAGCTGTTTTTT CASTRGTGGPGELFF
TRBD2 TRBJ2-2 - 15 TRBV19 TGTGCCACCAGGGTTTTAGCGGGACTCACCGGGGAGCTGTTTTTT CATRVLAGLTGELFF
- TRBJ2-7 - 14 TRBV7-8 TGTGCCAGCAGCTTAGGTCAGGCGGGGGCCGAGCAGTACTTC CASSLGQAGAEQYF
- TRBJ2-5 - 15 TRBV7-2 TGTGCCAGCAGCTTGGTGGGGGGAGTCCAAGAGACCCAGTACTTC CASSLVGGVQETQYF
TRBD2 TRBJ2-1 - 13 TRBV10-3 TGTGCCATCAGCTCGGCCCCGGGAGGGGAGCAGTTCTTC CAISSAPGGEQFF
- TRBJ1-3 - 12 TRBV12-3/TRBV12-4 TGTGCCAGCAGTTTAAGGGAGGACACCATATATTTT CASSLREDTIYF
TRBD2 TRBJ2-1 - 16 TRBV9 TGTGCCAGCAGCGTTAGCGGGGGGGATTCCTACAATGAGCAGTTCTTC CASSVSGGDSYNEQFF
- TRBJ2-7 few 17 TRBV4-2 TGTGCCAGCAGCCAGTTTACCACCGGGACGGGATCTAGGGAGCAGTACTTC CASSQFTTGTGSREQYF
- TRBJ2-5 - 13 TRBV4-1 TGCGCCAGCAGCCAGCCGCCCGGAGAGACCCAGTACTTC CASSQPPGETQYF
- TRBJ2-7 - 11 TRBV5-8 TGTGCCAGCAGTTTTATTAGGGAGCAGTACTTC CASSFIREQYF
- TRBJ2-1 - 11 TRBV7-2 TGTGCCAGCAGCTTGGGGCGCGAGCAGTTCTTC CASSLGREQFF
- TRBJ2-7 - 13 TRBV7-2 TGTGCCAGCAGCTTAATTAGTATTGGCGAGCAGTACTTC CASSLISIGEQYF
- TRBJ2-3 - 13 TRBV10-3 TGTGCCATTACCGGGGATCCTGAAGATACGCAGTATTTT CAITGDPEDTQYF
- TRBJ2-1 few 16 TRBV11-2 TGTGCCAGCGGCCTTTTGGGAGGCCGAAGCTACAATGAGCAGTTCTTC CASGLLGGRSYNEQFF
TRBD1 TRBJ1-2 - 15 TRBV11-2 TGTGCCAGCAGCCCGGACAGGGGCCTAGACTATGGCTACACCTTC CASSPDRGLDYGYTF
- TRBJ2-2 - 16 TRBV28 TGTGCCAGCAGCCCCACCGGGGAGACGAACACCGGGGAGCTGTTTTTT CASSPTGETNTGELFF
- TRBJ2-1 once 14 TRBV27 TGTGCCAGCAGTTCACGGGACCCCCGCAATGAGCAGTTCTTC CASSSRDPRNEQFF
- TRBJ2-7 - 14 TRBV6-5 TGTGCCAGCAGTTACGGCAATATGGGCTACGAGCAGTACTTC CASSYGNMGYEQYF